The 21 T cell receptor beta chains below come from one sample, sequenced in a study of blood T cell repertoires in COVID-19. The method was immunoSEQ multiplex PCR; TCRdb's version includes in-frame clones alone and lacks a portion of them. The data show fewer than 400,000 clones, with around 84% seen just once and 2.5% to 3.5% held by the top ten. Sample: peripheral blood. The source of these receptors is a human donor in a cohort sampled during active COVID-19.

This clone was counted between two and nine times. The rearrangement uses TRBV9 and TRBJ2-1; weak D call: TRBD1 (6 bases). Trimming pared 3 bases from V and 8 bases from J, leaving 15 bases between. Germline assignment: CDR1 SGDLS and CDR2 YYNGEE. The CDR3 loop spans 14 amino acids. DNA of the CDR3: TGTGCCAGCAGCGCACGCGGCAGGGGCGATGAGCAGTTCTTC. This codes for CASSARGRGDEQFF.

This clone came up once. The V call is TRBV3-1 (or the pseudogene TRBV3-2), the J call TRBJ1-1, with TRBD1 matching over 9 bases. V lost 1 base to trimming and J lost 10 bases; unmatched junction nucleotides: 13. The length of the CDR3 is 16 residues. Germline V CDR1 and CDR2: LGHDT, YNNKEL (reference sequence). CDR3 region: CASSQAWGRQGVGAFF. The CDR3 bases are TGTGCCAGCAGCCAAGCGTGGGGGCGACAGGGGGTGGGAGCTTTCTTT.

This clone was seen only a few times. V and J are TRBV2 and TRBJ2-3; 15 nucleotides agree with TRBD2. J lost 3 bases, V lost 5 bases, and 12 bases had no gene match. CDR1 is SNHLY, CDR2 FYNNEI, per germline. The CDR3 length is 19 residues. The DNA of the CDR3 is TGTGCCAGCAGTTCTACCGGGACAGGGACTAGCGGGGGGACAGATACGCAGTATTTT. Its translation: CASSSTGTGTSGGTDTQYF.

This clone was seen just once. The genes are TRBV9 and TRBJ1-3; TRBD1 matches at 7 bases. Germline assignment: CDR1 SGDLS and CDR2 YYNGEE. After removal of 2 bases from V and 0 bases from J, the junction contained 8 bases not matched to a gene. CDR3 length equals 17 residues. The CDR3 coding sequence is TGTGCCAGCAGCGTCGCCGGGACAGCGCGCTCTGGAAACACCATATATTTT. Translation: CASSVAGTARSGNTIYF. Drawing the rest from reference TRBV9 and TRBJ1-3, the complete variable domain is DSGVTQTPKHLITATGQRVTLRCSPRSGDLSVYWYQQSLDQGLQFLIQYYNGEERAKGNILERFSAQQFPDLHSELNLSSLELGDSALYFCASSVAGTARSGNTIYFGEGSWLTVV.

This clone was seen a handful of times. This chain joins TRBV28 and TRBJ1-1; TRBD1 agrees at 7 bases. CDR1 and CDR2 from the germline V gene are MDHEN and SYDVKM. V lost 4 bases and J lost 1; bases outside the gene matches: 6. The CDR3 extends over 15 amino acids. In nucleotides, the CDR3 is TGTGCCAGCAGTTGGGACAGCCGCAGGAACACTGAAGCTTTCTTT. It codes for CASSWDSRRNTEAFF. The full variable domain, rest sourced from reference TRBV28 and TRBJ1-1, is DVKVTQSSRYLVKRTGEKVFLECVQDMDHENMFWYRQDPGLGLRLIYFSYDVKMKEKGDIPEGYSVSREKKERFSLILESASTNQTSMYLCASSWDSRRNTEAFFGQGTRLTVV.

This chain joins TRBV24-1 and TRBJ2-7; 9 bases line up with TRBD1. Germline assignment: CDR1 KGHDR and CDR2 SFDVKD. The V and J ends lost 1 base and 4 bases, in that order; junction bases with no gene match: 7. The CDR3 is made up of 16 amino acids. Here the CDR3 reads CATSDLQGAKDYEQYF. The CDR3 DNA sequence: TGTGCCACCAGTGATTTACAGGGGGCGAAGGATTACGAGCAGTACTTC.

The CDR3 protein is CSASNRGANTEAFF. The CDR3 DNA is TGCAGTGCTAGTAACAGGGGGGCGAACACTGAAGCTTTCTTT. The V gene is TRBV20-1, the J gene TRBJ1-1, with 8 positions matching TRBD1. After removal of 3 bases from V and 1 base from J, the junction contained 4 bases not matched to a gene. Germline loops: CDR1 DFQATT, CDR2 SNEGSKA (reference sequence). This CDR3 comprises 14 residues.

The V call is TRBV7-2, the J call TRBJ2-5, with a tentative D call TRBD2 (5 bases). Germline values: CDR1 SGHTA, CDR2 FQGNSA. Trimming took off 1 base at V and 9 bases at J, with 6 bases between the two ends. This CDR3 is 11 amino acids long. DNA of the CDR3: TGTGCCAGCAGCTTAGGAGCGGCCCAGTACTTC. Amino acids: CASSLGAAQYF.

V is TRBV7-2 and J is TRBJ2-5, with 8 nucleotides matching TRBD1. The CDR3 has 14 residues. Germline V gives CDR1 SGHTA, CDR2 FQGNSA. V dropped 3 bases and J dropped 4; count of bases not matched to a gene: 4. The CDR3 coding sequence is TGTGCCAGCAGCTTCTTCACAGGGGGAGAGACCCAGTACTTC. It specifies CASSFFTGGETQYF.

The V call is TRBV6-1, the J call TRBJ2-7, with D tentatively TRBD2 (6 bases). V was cut by 3 bases and J by 3 bases, with 6 bases left in between. The germline CDR1 and CDR2 sequences are MNHNS and SASEGT. The CDR3 loop spans 12 amino acids. The CDR3 nucleotides are TGTGCCAGCAGTGACGGGGGCTACGAGCAGTACTTC. This translates into CASSDGGYEQYF.

The chain is built from TRBV5-1 and TRBJ2-1; 12 nucleotides agree with TRBD2. Trimming cost V 1 base and J 5 bases; bases outside gene matches: 1. Germline V gene lookup returns CDR1 SGHRS and CDR2 YFSETQ. This CDR3 has 15 residues. The CDR3 region has the DNA TGCGCCAGCAGCTTGAGGACTAGCGGGGACAATGAGCAGTTCTTC. It translates to CASSLRTSGDNEQFF.

This rearrangement joins TRBV2 to TRBJ2-1; a possible D gene is TRBD2 (5 bases). This CDR3 is 12 amino acids long. The ends were cut back, 7 bases at V and 8 bases at J, with 12 bases in the middle. Germline V gives CDR1 SNHLY, CDR2 FYNNEI. CDR3 sequence: CASTYRRDEQFF. CDR3 bases: TGTGCCAGCACATACCGGCGGGATGAGCAGTTCTTC.

This chain connects TRBV9 to TRBJ2-3; 9 bases match TRBD2. Germline V gene sequence: CDR1 SGDLS, CDR2 YYNGEE. The CDR3 extends over 15 amino acids. Trimming took 4 bases from V and 2 from J; bases not matched to a gene: 5. The CDR3: CASSPREGNTDTQYF. CDR3 in DNA: TGTGCCAGCAGCCCGCGGGAGGGCAACACAGATACGCAGTATTTT.

V is TRBV6-6 and J is TRBJ2-7, with D unclear. Germline values: CDR1 MNHNY, CDR2 SVGAGI (reference sequence). CDR3 length: 13 residues. V was clipped by 0 bases and J by 5 bases, with 8 bases between them. The CDR3 here is CASSYSRGDEQYF. The CDR3 bases are TGTGCCAGCAGTTACTCCCGAGGAGACGAGCAGTACTTC.

The chain links TRBV2 to TRBJ2-2; 11 nucleotides match TRBD2. Trimming at V came to 5 bases and at J to 7 bases, leaving 6 bases not matched to a gene. This CDR3 comprises 15 residues. Germline V gene sequence: CDR1 SNHLY, CDR2 FYNNEI. CDR3: CASSFSGGANGELFF. The CDR3 DNA follows: TGTGCCAGCAGTTTTAGCGGGGGGGCCAACGGGGAGCTGTTTTTT.

This clone was seen a few times. This chain uses TRBV7-9 with TRBJ2-7; possibly TRBD2 for D (5 bases). In germline, CDR1 is SEHNR, CDR2 FQNEAQ (reference sequence). Trimming left V 1 base short and J 0 bases short, with 7 bases between. The CDR3 consists of 14 residues. CDR3 sequence reads: CASSLVGGSYEQYF. In DNA form, the CDR3 reads TGTGCCAGCAGCTTAGTAGGAGGCTCCTACGAGCAGTACTTC.

This clone was picked up a small number of times. The chain joins TRBV3-1 (or the pseudogene TRBV3-2) to TRBJ2-1; 12 bases line up with TRBD2. This CDR3 has 16 residues. Germline V lookup: CDR1 LGHDT, CDR2 YNNKEL (reference sequence). Unmatched junction bases numbered 9, after V lost 8 bases and J lost 4 bases. The CDR3 region is CASRDGGLAGYNEQFF. DNA of the CDR3: TGTGCCAGCCGGGACGGGGGACTAGCGGGTTACAATGAGCAGTTCTTC.

The CDR3 DNA reads TGTGCCAGCAGCGTAGGGCACACCGGGAATGAGCAGTTCTTC. This sequence encodes CASSVGHTGNEQFF. The rearrangement uses TRBV9 and TRBJ2-1; D not resolved. V lost 0 bases, J lost 7 bases, and 11 bases lay in between. This CDR3 is 14 amino acids long. The germline CDR1 and CDR2 sequences are SGDLS and YYNGEE.

The J gene is TRBJ2-3, the V gene TRBV15, with D perhaps matching TRBD2 (6 bases). CDR1 LNHNV and CDR2 YYDKDF come from the germline V gene (reference sequence). The ends were cut back, 1 base at V and 0 bases at J, with 17 bases in the middle. The CDR3 consists of 18 residues. The CDR3 DNA is TGTGCCACCAGCAGAGGGTCGGGTAGCGGTACTAGCACAGATACGCAGTATTTT. Encoded protein: CATSRGSGSGTSTDTQYF.

V and J are TRBV29-1 and TRBJ2-1; TRBD2 matches at 8 bases. J was trimmed by 7 bases and V by 5 bases; bases with no gene match: 7. Germline V gene sequence: CDR1 SQVTM, CDR2 ANQGSEA. CDR3 length: 13 residues. In DNA form, the CDR3 reads TGCAGCGTTAGCGGGGGAGGTGGAAATGAGCAGTTCTTC. It codes for CSVSGGGGNEQFF.

This clone was seen a single time. The chain employs TRBV30 and TRBJ1-2, with TRBD1 as a possible D gene (6 bases). Trimming shortened V by 2 bases and J by 8 bases, and 12 bases separated the two germline ends. Germline loops: CDR1 GTSNPN, CDR2 SVGIG (reference sequence). The CDR3 loop spans 12 amino acids. In DNA, the CDR3 is TGTGCCTGGAGTCCAGGGAGGGGGGGCTACACCTTC. Residues: CAWSPGRGGYTF.